The T cell receptor (beta chain) described here comes from a study of blood T cell repertoires in COVID-19. Method: immunoSEQ multiplex PCR; TCRdb's copy keeps in-frame clones and lacks some. The sample includes under 300,000 clones, around 83% of them seen just once. In germline, CDR1 is SGHDT, CDR2 YYEEEE. This CDR3 region has 17 residues. V lost 2 bases to trimming and J lost 5 bases, with 19 bases between them. V usage is TRBV5-6 and J usage is TRBJ1-4; perhaps TRBD1 as D (6 bases). The sequence derives from a man aged 80 or over with acute or convalescent COVID-19. Sequenced material: peripheral blood. CDR3 protein: CASSLFGTTYSNEKLFF. The DNA for the CDR3 is TGTGCCAGCAGCTTATTTGGGACAACGTACTCGAATGAAAAACTGTTTTTT.